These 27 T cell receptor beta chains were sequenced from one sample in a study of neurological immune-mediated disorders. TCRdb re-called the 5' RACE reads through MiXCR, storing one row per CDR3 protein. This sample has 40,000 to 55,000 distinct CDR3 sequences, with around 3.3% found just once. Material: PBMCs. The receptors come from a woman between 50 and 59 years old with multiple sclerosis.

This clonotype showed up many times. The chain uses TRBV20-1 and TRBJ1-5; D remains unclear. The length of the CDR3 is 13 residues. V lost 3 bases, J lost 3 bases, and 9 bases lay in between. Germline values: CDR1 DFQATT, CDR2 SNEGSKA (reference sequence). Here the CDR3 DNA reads TGCAGTGCTAGCCCCGGGCCCAATCAGCCCCAGCATTTT. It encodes CSASPGPNQPQHF.

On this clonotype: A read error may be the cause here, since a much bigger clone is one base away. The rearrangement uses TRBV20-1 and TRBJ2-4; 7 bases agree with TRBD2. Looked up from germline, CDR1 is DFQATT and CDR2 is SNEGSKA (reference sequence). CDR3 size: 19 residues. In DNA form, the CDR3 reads TGCAGTGCTAGAAAGGGAAAGTCTACTGGGCGACTAGCCAAAAAAATTCAGTACTTC. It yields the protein CSARKGKSTGRLAKKIQYF.

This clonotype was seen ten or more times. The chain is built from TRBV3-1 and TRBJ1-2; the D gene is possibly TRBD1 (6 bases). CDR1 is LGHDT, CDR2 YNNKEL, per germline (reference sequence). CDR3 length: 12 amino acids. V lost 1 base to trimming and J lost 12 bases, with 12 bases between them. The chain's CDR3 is CASSQVQGFNTF. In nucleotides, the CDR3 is TGTGCCAGCAGCCAAGTACAGGGATTTAACACCTTC.

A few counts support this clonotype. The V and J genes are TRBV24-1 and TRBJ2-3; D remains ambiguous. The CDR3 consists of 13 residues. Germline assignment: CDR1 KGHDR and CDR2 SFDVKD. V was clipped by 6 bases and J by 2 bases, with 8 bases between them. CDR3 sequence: CATSHRTTDTQYF. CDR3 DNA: TGTGCCACCAGTCATAGGACCACAGATACGCAGTATTTT.

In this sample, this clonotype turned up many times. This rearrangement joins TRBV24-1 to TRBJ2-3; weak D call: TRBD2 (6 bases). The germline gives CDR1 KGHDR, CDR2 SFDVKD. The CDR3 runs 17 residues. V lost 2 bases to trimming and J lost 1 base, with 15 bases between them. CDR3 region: CATSDSGRRSGTDTQYF. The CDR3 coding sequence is TGTGCCACCAGTGATTCGGGGAGGCGTTCTGGCACAGATACGCAGTATTTT.

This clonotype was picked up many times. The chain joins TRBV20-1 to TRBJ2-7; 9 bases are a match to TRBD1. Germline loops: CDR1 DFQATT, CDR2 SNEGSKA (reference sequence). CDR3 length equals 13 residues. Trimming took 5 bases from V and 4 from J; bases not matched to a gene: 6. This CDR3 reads CSAHRDRDYEQYV. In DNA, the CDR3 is TGCAGTGCTCACCGGGACAGGGATTACGAGCAGTACGTC.

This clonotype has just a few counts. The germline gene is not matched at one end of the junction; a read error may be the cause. CDR3 DNA sequence: TGTGCCACCAGCAGGCAGCTGGATTCAACCCTCAACTTT. It encodes CATSRQLDSTLNF. V usage is TRBV15 and J usage is TRBJ1-6, with unresolved D. Germline loops: CDR1 LNHNV, CDR2 YYDKDF (reference sequence). The CDR3 sequence is 13 residues long.

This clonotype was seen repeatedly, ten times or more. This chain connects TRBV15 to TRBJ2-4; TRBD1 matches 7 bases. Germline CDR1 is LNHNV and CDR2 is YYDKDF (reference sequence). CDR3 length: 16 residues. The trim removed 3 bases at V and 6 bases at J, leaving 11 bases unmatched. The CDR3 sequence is CATSSEPGRGRNIQYF. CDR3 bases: TGTGCCACCAGCAGCGAACCAGGCAGGGGGAGAAACATTCAGTACTTC.

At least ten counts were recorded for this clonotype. CDR3 protein: CATSDRVNTEAFF. The CDR3 DNA sequence: TGTGCCACTTCGGACAGAGTAAACACTGAAGCTTTCTTT. The rearrangement links TRBV10-3 to TRBJ1-1; TRBD1 might be the D (6 bases). CDR1 and CDR2 from the germline V gene are ENHRY and SYGVKD. V shed 10 bases and J shed 2 bases, with 14 bases lying between them. The CDR3 has 13 residues.

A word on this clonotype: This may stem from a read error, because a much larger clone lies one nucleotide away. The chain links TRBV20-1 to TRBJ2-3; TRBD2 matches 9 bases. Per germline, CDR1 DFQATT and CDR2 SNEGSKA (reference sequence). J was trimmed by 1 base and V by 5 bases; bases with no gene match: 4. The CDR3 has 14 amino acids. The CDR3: CSAEWTSGTDTQYF. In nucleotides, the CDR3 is TGCAGTGCTGAGTGGACTAGCGGCACAGATACGCAGTATTTT.

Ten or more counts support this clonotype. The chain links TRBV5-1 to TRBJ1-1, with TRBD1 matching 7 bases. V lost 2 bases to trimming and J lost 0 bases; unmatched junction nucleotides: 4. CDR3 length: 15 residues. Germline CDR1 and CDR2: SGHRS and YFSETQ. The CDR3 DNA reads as TGCGCCAGCAGCTTAAACAGGGGCATGAACACTGAAGCTTTCTTT. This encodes CASSLNRGMNTEAFF. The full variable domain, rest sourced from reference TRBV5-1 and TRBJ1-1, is KAGVTQTPRYLIKTRGQQVTLSCSPISGHRSVSWYQQTPGQGLQFLFEYFSETQRNKGNFPGRFSGRQFSNSRSEMNVSTLELGDSALYLCASSLNRGMNTEAFFGQGTRLTVV.

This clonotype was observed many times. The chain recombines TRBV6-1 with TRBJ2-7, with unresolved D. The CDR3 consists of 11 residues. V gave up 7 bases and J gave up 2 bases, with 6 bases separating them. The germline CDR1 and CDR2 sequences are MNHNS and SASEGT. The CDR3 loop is CASTDPYEQYV. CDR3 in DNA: TGTGCCAGCACTGACCCCTACGAGCAGTACGTC.

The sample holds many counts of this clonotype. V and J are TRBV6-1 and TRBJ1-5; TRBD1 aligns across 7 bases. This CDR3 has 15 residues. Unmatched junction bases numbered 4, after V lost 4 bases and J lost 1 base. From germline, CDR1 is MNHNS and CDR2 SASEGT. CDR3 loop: CASSAPGQSNQPQHF. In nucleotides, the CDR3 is TGTGCCAGCAGTGCACCGGGACAGAGCAATCAGCCCCAGCATTTT.

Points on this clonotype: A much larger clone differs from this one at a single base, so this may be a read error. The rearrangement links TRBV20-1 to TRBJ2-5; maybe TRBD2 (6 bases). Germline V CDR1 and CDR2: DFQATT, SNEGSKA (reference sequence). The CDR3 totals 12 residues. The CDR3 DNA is TGCAGTACCCTGACTAGTGAAGAGACCAAGTACTTC. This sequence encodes CSTLTSEETKYF.

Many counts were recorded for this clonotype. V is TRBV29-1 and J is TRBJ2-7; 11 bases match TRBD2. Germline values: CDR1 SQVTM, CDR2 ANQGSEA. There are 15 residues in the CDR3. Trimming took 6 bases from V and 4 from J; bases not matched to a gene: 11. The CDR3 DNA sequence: TGCAGCGTCGATAAGACTAGCGGGACAGGGTACGAGCAGTACTTC. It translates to CSVDKTSGTGYEQYF.

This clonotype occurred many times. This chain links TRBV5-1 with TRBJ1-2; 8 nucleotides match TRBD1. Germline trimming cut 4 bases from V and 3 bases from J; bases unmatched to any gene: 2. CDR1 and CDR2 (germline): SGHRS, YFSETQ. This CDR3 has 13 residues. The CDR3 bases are TGCGCCAGCAGCCCGGACAGGGACTATGGCTACACCTTC. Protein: CASSPDRDYGYTF.

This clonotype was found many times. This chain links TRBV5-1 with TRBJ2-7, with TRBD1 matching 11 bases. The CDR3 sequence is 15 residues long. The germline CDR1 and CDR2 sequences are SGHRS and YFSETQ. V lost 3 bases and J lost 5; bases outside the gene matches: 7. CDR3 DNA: TGCGCCAGCAGCTCTGGGGGGACAGGGGGACACGAGCAGTACTTC. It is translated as CASSSGGTGGHEQYF.

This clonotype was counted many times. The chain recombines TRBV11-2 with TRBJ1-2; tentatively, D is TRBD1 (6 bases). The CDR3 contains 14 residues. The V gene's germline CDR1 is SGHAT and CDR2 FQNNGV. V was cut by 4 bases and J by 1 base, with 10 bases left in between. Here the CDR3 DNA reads TGTGCCAGCAGCTCCGACAGGATTAACTATGGCTACACCTTC. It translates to CASSSDRINYGYTF.

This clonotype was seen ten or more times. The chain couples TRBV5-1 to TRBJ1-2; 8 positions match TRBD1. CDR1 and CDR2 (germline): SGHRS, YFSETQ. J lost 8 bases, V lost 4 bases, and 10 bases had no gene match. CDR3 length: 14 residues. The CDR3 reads CASSLDRAEGGYTF. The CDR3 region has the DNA TGCGCCAGCAGCCTGGACAGGGCGGAGGGCGGCTACACCTTC.

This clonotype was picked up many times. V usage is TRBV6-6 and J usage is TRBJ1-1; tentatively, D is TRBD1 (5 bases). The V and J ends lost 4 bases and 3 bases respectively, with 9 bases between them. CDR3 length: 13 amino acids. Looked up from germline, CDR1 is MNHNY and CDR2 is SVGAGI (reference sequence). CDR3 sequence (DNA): TGTGCCAGCAGTTGGGGGGTGGACACTGAAGCTTTCTTT. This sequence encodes CASSWGVDTEAFF.

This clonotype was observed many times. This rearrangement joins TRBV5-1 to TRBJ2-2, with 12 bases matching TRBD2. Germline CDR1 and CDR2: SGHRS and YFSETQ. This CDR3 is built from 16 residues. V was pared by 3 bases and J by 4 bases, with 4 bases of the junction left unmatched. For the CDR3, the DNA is TGCGCCAGCAGCTCAAGGACTAGCGGGGCCACCGGGGAGCTGTTTTTT. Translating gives CASSSRTSGATGELFF.

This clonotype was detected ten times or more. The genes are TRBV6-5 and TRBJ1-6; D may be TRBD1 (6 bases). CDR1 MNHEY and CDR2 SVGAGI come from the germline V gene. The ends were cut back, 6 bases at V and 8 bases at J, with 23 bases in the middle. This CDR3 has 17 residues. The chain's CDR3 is CASRRPGHSTGDSPLHF. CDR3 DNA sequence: TGTGCCAGCAGAAGACCGGGACATTCGACCGGGGATTCACCCCTCCACTTT.

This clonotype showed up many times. DNA of the CDR3: TGTGCCAGCAGTGAATTAACATCAGGCACCGGGGAGCTGTTTTTT. Translated: CASSELTSGTGELFF. The rearrangement joins TRBV2 to TRBJ2-2; D is undetermined. V lost 2 bases to trimming and J lost 4 bases, with 11 bases between them. Germline loops: CDR1 SNHLY, CDR2 FYNNEI. This CDR3 has 15 residues.

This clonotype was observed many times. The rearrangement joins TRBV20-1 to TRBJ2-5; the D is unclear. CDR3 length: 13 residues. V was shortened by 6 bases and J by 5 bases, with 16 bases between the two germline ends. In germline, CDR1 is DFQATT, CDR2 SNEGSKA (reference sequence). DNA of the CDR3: TGCAGTGCCGGGCTAGGCAGCAGCGAGACCCAGTACTTC. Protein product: CSAGLGSSETQYF.

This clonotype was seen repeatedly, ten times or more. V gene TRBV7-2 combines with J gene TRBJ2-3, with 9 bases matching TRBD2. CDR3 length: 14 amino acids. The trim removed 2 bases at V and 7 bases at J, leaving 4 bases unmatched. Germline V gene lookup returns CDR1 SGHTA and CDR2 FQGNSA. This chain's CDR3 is CASSLPTSGNTQYF. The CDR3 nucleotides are TGTGCCAGCAGCTTACCGACTAGCGGTAATACGCAGTATTTT.

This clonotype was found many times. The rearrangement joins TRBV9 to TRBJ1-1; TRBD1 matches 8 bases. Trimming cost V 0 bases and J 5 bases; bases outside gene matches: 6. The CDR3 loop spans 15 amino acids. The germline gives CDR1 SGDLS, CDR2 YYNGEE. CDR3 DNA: TGTGCCAGCAGCGTAGGGCAGGGGGCGCGGACTGAAGCTTTCTTT. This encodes CASSVGQGARTEAFF.

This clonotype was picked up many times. This CDR3 reads CSASGRLSVEQYV. The CDR3 DNA sequence: TGCAGTGCTAGTGGGCGTCTAAGCGTCGAGCAGTACGTC. This chain joins TRBV20-1 and TRBJ2-7; D ambiguous. The CDR3 extends over 13 amino acids. The V gene lost 3 bases and the J gene lost 6 bases, with 15 bases spanning the gap. Germline V gene lookup returns CDR1 DFQATT and CDR2 SNEGSKA (reference sequence).